In this sample, the clone carrying this TCR beta chain turned up once. This sample was taken from a study of blood T cell repertoires in COVID-19. Assay: immunoSEQ multiplex PCR; the TCRdb copy retains only in-frame clones and omits some. The sample lists about 120,000 clones, over 65% occurring once. Germline CDR1 SQVTM, CDR2 ANQGSEA. Trimming shortened V by 6 bases and J by 9 bases, and 18 bases separated the two germline ends. The CDR3 covers 13 residues. This receptor was identified in a man aged 25-45 years with acute or convalescent COVID-19. V usage is TRBV29-1 and J usage is TRBJ2-4; possibly TRBD2 for D (5 bases). The sequencing sample was made of peripheral blood. The CDR3 is CSVLTSEGSIQYF. The CDR3 DNA reads as TGCAGCGTGTTGACCTCGGAAGGGAGCATTCAGTACTTC.